A selection of T cell receptor beta chains follows, all from one sample in a study of cytomegalovirus exposure and HLA in healthy donors. Assay: immunoSEQ multiplex PCR; the TCRdb copy retains only in-frame clones and omits some. The sample holds about 150,000 clones, 85% to 90% seen once. Sequencing was done on a sample of PBMCs. The source of these receptors is a woman aged 25 to 39 in good health and CMV-seropositive. CDR3s include the opening cysteine and the closing phenylalanine or tryptophan. The D gene is left open where the match is weak. Size tells how often a clone was seen (once, few, many) or the class of an expanded clone, and some rows leave it out.

d_call: TRBD1
v_call: TRBV2
j_call: TRBJ2-5
clone_size: -
cdr3_aa: CASRGTGPQETQYF
cdr3_nt: TGTGCCAGCAGGGGGACAGGCCCCCAAGAGACCCAGTACTTC

d_call: -
v_call: TRBV6-6
j_call: TRBJ2-3
clone_size: -
cdr3_aa: CASSYGPSTDTQYF
cdr3_nt: TGTGCCAGCAGTTATGGGCCTAGCACAGATACGCAGTATTTT

d_call: TRBD1
v_call: TRBV13
j_call: TRBJ2-3
clone_size: many
cdr3_aa: CASSYPGQGGTDTQYF
cdr3_nt: TGTGCCAGCAGCTATCCGGGACAGGGAGGAACAGATACGCAGTATTTT

d_call: -
v_call: TRBV7-2
j_call: TRBJ2-7
clone_size: once
cdr3_aa: CASSPFGGSYEQYF
cdr3_nt: TGTGCCAGCAGCCCTTTTGGGGGGTCCTACGAGCAGTACTTC

d_call: TRBD2
v_call: TRBV27
j_call: TRBJ2-3
clone_size: once
cdr3_aa: CASSFLKVLAGDLQQYF
cdr3_nt: TGTGCCAGCAGTTTCTTGAAGGTGTTAGCGGGGGACTTGCAGCAGTATTTT

d_call: -
v_call: TRBV6-1
j_call: TRBJ1-5
clone_size: -
cdr3_aa: CASSTGVSNQPQHF
cdr3_nt: TGTGCCAGCAGCACAGGAGTTAGCAATCAGCCCCAGCATTTT

d_call: TRBD1
v_call: TRBV6-6
j_call: TRBJ2-7
clone_size: -
cdr3_aa: CASSTGGSGYEQYF
cdr3_nt: TGTGCCAGCAGTACAGGGGGTTCTGGGTACGAGCAGTACTTC

d_call: TRBD2
v_call: TRBV19
j_call: TRBJ2-7
clone_size: -
cdr3_aa: CASSIVAGESYEQYF
cdr3_nt: TGTGCCAGTAGTATAGTAGCGGGAGAGTCCTACGAGCAGTACTTC

d_call: TRBD2
v_call: TRBV6-1
j_call: TRBJ2-3
clone_size: -
cdr3_aa: CASSEPLAGGTDTQYF
cdr3_nt: TGTGCCAGCAGTGAACCCCTAGCGGGGGGCACAGATACGCAGTATTTT

d_call: TRBD1
v_call: TRBV19
j_call: TRBJ2-5
clone_size: -
cdr3_aa: CASSISPPTGSPQETQYF
cdr3_nt: TGTGCCAGTAGTATTTCCCCCCCGACAGGGTCTCCCCAAGAGACCCAGTACTTC

d_call: -
v_call: TRBV19
j_call: TRBJ1-1
clone_size: -
cdr3_aa: CASSRSGSAEAFF
cdr3_nt: TGTGCCAGTAGTAGGTCAGGAAGTGCCGAAGCTTTCTTT